The entry below gives a single T cell receptor (beta chain) sequence along with its context. The sample comes from a study of blood T cell repertoires in COVID-19. Whole-study context: Sample material is recorded as cDNA or gDNA derived from T cells, B-cell-depleted T cells, or PBMCs.

This CDR3 contains 13 residues. CDR1 and CDR2 from the germline V gene are SGHTA and FQGNSA. V lost 3 bases and J lost 3; bases outside the gene matches: 0. Repertoires were generated with immunoSEQ multiplex PCR, while TCRdb's copy carries only in-frame clones and drops some. The sample includes under 250,000 clones, 80% of them seen just once. The gene calls are TRBV7-2 and TRBJ1-2; 8 bases are a match to TRBD1. The receptor was derived from a human donor in a cohort sampled during active COVID-19. What was sequenced was peripheral blood. The CDR3 nucleotides are TGTGCCAGCAGCTTGGACAGGGACTATGGCTACACCTTC. Translating gives CASSLDRDYGYTF.